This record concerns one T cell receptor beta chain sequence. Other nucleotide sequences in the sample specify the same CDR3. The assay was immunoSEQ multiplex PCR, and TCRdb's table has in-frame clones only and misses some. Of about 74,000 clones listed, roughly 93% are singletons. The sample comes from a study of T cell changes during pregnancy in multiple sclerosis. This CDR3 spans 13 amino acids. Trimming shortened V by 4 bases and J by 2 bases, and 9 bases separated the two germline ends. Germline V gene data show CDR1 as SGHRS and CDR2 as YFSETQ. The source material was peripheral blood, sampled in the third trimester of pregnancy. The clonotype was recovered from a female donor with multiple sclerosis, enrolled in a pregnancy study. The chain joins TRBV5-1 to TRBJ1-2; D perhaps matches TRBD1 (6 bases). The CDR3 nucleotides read TGCGCCAGCAGCCCAGGGGTAAACTATGGCTACACCTTC. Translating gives CASSPGVNYGYTF.